This TCR beta chain comes out of a study of graft-versus-host responses after intestinal transplantation (dated by TCRdb to the early 2020s). Some background on the complete study: Multivisceral, liver-intestinal, or isolated intestinal transplants were received by the recipients. Donor T cell macrochimerism was defined as a peak of at least 4% donor T cells among recipient peripheral blood mononuclear cells. Every recipient was given anti-thymocyte globulin induction, followed by approximately 3 years of maintenance tacrolimus and steroids. A cohort of 24 intestinal transplant recipients, including one retransplant, was enrolled, and a few patients lacking pretransplant specimens were excluded. Rather than being sequenced by the commercial service, samples from a few later patients were sequenced in-house on an Illumina MiSeq and processed with MiXCR. Graft-versus-host and host-versus-graft alloreactive T cell clones were tracked in the graft, circulation and bone marrow after intestinal transplantation using bulk TCR-beta CDR3 sequencing. To identify alloreactive clones, pre-transplant mixed lymphocyte reaction products were sequenced and compared with unstimulated pre-transplant donor and recipient T cells. The investigation overall reported the following: The conclusions were limited by the relatively low number and heterogeneity of the intestinal transplant patients. Early after transplant, declines in HvG clones were associated with peak levels of circulating GvH clones. GvH clones were found in recipient bone marrow, and some of the GvH clones appeared earlier in ileal mucosa or blood, which is consistent with an intestinal mucosal origin. In patients with donor T cell macrochimerism, the allografts had high GvH to HvG T cell clonal ratios.

Libraries were constructed by the immunoSEQ multiplex PCR assay. In most patients, genomic DNA was isolated using the Qiagen DNeasy Blood and Tissue Kit and sent frozen to Adaptive Biotechnologies for TCR sequencing. High-throughput TCR-beta CDR3 sequencing of genomic DNA from most patients was performed by Adaptive Biotechnologies. The study's processing was this. Adaptive's ImmunoSEQ software was the source of the TCR sequencing data for approximately 18 patients, while a few other patients were processed with MiXCR and VDJtools. To correct CD4 versus CD8 sorting errors, sequences present in both subsets at a frequency ratio below 5:1 were removed. CDR3 nucleotide sequences shared between donor and recipient were removed because the origin of such sequences could not be assigned. Alloreactive clones required at least 2-fold expansion over unstimulated cells and minimum CFSE-low frequency of 0.002% (template counts) or 0.001% (read counts). Clones detected in sequenced pre-transplant spleen, lymph node, or MLR CFSE-low populations of the donor or recipient were defined as mappable. Cumulative frequency of alloreactive clones was calculated as a percentage of all sequences weighted by copy number. In its TCRdb copy, this immuneACCESS table keeps in-frame sequences only and misses some clones. Where compared with another copy, unresolved V genes explain less than half of these, and the others have no known cause. That table gives V, J and clone size, and the DNA gave D and trimming. This sample holds about 90,000 clones; 90% to 95% were observed only once. Around 0.5% of the sample belongs to the ten largest clones.

In the case of this clone: Its antigen is not yet known. Base qualities are not provided; no much larger clone lies one nucleotide away.

What the time point label conveys for this sample: cells obtained before transplantation from donor or recipient. CD3+CD4+ and CD3+CD8+ populations were FACS-sorted from unstimulated pre-transplant donor and recipient cells taken from spleen or lymph nodes. Taken from cysteine to phenylalanine, the CDR3 has 16 residues. The only DNA kept is the CDR3, 48 bases in frame from the first base. Looking up the germline V gene yields CDR1 MNHNS and CDR2 SASEGT. The junction shows trimming of 3 bases on V and 3 bases on J, and the gene matches do not reach 9 bases of it. The source material was unstimulated CD8+ T cells sorted from spleen or lymph node cells, sampled before intestinal transplant. The chain was built from TRBV6-1 and TRBJ2-7; TRBD2 aligns with 9 central bases. The TCR originated in a human donor who received an intestinal transplant. The CDR3 has the sequence CASSDGEREANYEQYF. The nucleotide sequence reads TGTGCCAGCAGTGATGGCGAGCGGGAGGCCAACTACGAGCAGTACTTC.